This T cell receptor (beta chain) was retrieved from a study of identical twins' blood T cells. This clonotype appeared a few times. TCRdb reprocessed the 5' RACE reads with MiXCR, giving one entry per CDR3 protein. The sample has a few hundred thousand distinct CDR3 sequences, 25% to 35% seen once. The CDR3 spans 12 residues. The V gene's germline CDR1 is SEHNR and CDR2 FQNEAQ (reference sequence). Trimming took 3 bases from V and 7 from J, leaving 7 bases between them. The sequenced sample was PBMCs. This rearrangement joins TRBV7-9 to TRBJ1-5; D not certain. The sequence was obtained from a woman aged 18-49 years in good health. CDR3 in DNA: TGTGCCAGCAGCTTCGACGGGCAGCCCCAGCATTTT. This translates into CASSFDGQPQHF.